This record looks at one TCR beta chain sequence and its context. Its target is not known. The data were taken from a study of cytomegalovirus exposure and HLA in healthy donors. Overall study findings and caveats: Highest at DRB1 and lowest at HLA-C, TCR association rates differed among HLA loci in a later analysis. Fewer N-insertions (relative to the 666-donor mean) were reportedly seen in an Asian-associated ancestry cluster in a later analysis.

There are 18 residues in the CDR3. Germline V gene lookup returns CDR1 MNHEY and CDR2 SMNVEV (reference sequence). The J segment lost 7 bases and the V segment lost 1 base, leaving 17 bases of the junction unmatched. Primers: 60 Vbeta forward and 13 Jbeta reverse. Sequencing used immunoSEQ multiplex PCR; TCRdb keeps in-frame clones, though not all of them. The specimen's table records around 71,000 clones. What was sequenced was PBMCs. The source is a woman aged 25 to 39 in good health and CMV-seronegative. This rearrangement joins TRBV27 to TRBJ2-7; 9 bases are a match to TRBD2. CDR3 sequence reads: CASSLLSRGVAGADEQYF. The CDR3 nucleotides are TGTGCCAGCAGTTTATTGTCCCGCGGGGTAGCGGGAGCAGATGAGCAGTACTTC.